This T cell receptor beta chain is drawn from a study of T cell responses to AZD1222 COVID-19 vaccine. Produced via immunoSEQ multiplex PCR; TCRdb's table is partial and in-frame only. The sample has some 120,000 clones, 87% seen once. The J segment lost 9 bases and the V segment lost 0 bases, leaving 6 bases of the junction unmatched. Germline V gene sequence: CDR1 ENHRY, CDR2 SYGVKD. The CDR3 loop spans 14 amino acids. Sample: peripheral blood, taken on day 0 of AZD1222 vaccination. The receptor's source is an adult in good health. This rearrangement joins TRBV10-3 to TRBJ2-7, with 9 bases aligning to TRBD2. CDR3 sequence: CAISESSGLATQYF. CDR3 nucleotides: TGTGCCATCAGTGAGTCGTCCGGACTAGCGACGCAGTACTTC.